Listed below are T cell receptor beta chains from one sample, sequenced in a study of blood T cell repertoires in COVID-19. Sequenced by immunoSEQ multiplex PCR; TCRdb stores in-frame clones only, minus some. Of 150,000 to 200,000 clones in the sample, about 82% were seen once. The specimen sequenced was peripheral blood. All receptors come from a man aged 45-60 years with active or convalescent COVID-19. Each CDR3 is given with its conserved first and last residue. The D gene is left open where the match is weak. Clone size is shown for a subset of rows, as once, few, many or a class of expanded clone.

size,V,J,D,CDR3,DNA
-,TRBV6-5,TRBJ1-4,-,CATRVGGAGEKLFF,TGTGCCACGCGGGTCGGGGGGGCCGGTGAAAAACTGTTTTTT
-,TRBV9,TRBJ1-1,-,CASSPNREQAFF,TGTGCCAGCAGCCCCAACAGGGAACAAGCTTTCTTT
once,TRBV9,TRBJ1-3,-,CASSATVQGNTIYF,TGTGCCAGCAGCGCGACAGTTCAAGGAAACACCATATATTTT
-,TRBV6-5,TRBJ1-3,-,CASSYSQGPSGNTIYF,TGTGCCAGCAGTTACTCTCAGGGGCCCTCTGGAAACACCATATATTTT
-,TRBV12-3/TRBV12-4,TRBJ1-2,-,CASSLQDSYGYTF,TGTGCCAGCAGCCTACAGGACAGCTACGGCTACACCTTC
-,TRBV7-2,TRBJ2-5,-,CASTVSGKETQYF,TGTGCCAGCACCGTTAGCGGCAAAGAGACCCAGTACTTC
-,TRBV6-1,TRBJ2-5,-,CASSEAQGGETQYF,TGTGCCAGCAGTGAAGCGCAAGGGGGAGAGACCCAGTACTTC
-,TRBV15,TRBJ2-7,TRBD2,CATSRTSGISYEQYF,TGTGCCACCAGCAGGACTAGCGGAATCTCCTACGAGCAGTACTTC
once,TRBV20-1,TRBJ1-3,-,CSASLRSGNTIYF,TGCAGTGCTAGTCTGCGCTCTGGAAACACCATATATTTT
-,TRBV19,TRBJ1-1,-,CASSTHNGDTEAFF,TGTGCCAGTAGTACCCATAACGGGGACACTGAAGCTTTCTTT
-,TRBV7-9,TRBJ1-2,-,CASSLATGNGYTF,TGTGCCAGCAGCTTAGCCACAGGCAATGGCTACACCTTC
-,TRBV4-1,TRBJ2-7,TRBD2,CASSQDALAGGREQYF,TGCGCCAGCAGCCAAGATGCCCTAGCGGGAGGGAGGGAGCAGTACTTC
-,TRBV6-5,TRBJ2-3,-,CASSYSEGGSDTQYF,TGTGCCAGCAGTTACTCAGAAGGAGGGTCAGATACGCAGTATTTT
-,TRBV11-2,TRBJ2-5,TRBD2,CASSLGLAETQYF,TGTGCCAGCAGCCTAGGACTAGCGGAGACCCAGTACTTC
-,TRBV6-5,TRBJ2-7,-,CASSYSGRSSYEQYF,TGTGCCAGCAGTTACTCGGGCAGAAGCTCCTACGAGCAGTACTTC
-,TRBV7-9,TRBJ1-4,TRBD1,CASSRDRVGDEKLFF,TGTGCCAGCAGCCGAGACAGGGTCGGGGATGAAAAACTGTTTTTT
-,TRBV11-2,TRBJ2-1,TRBD2,CASSSPQAGSYNEQFF,TGTGCCAGCAGCTCCCCTCAAGCGGGGTCTTACAATGAGCAGTTCTTC
once,TRBV6-5,TRBJ1-4,TRBD1,CASMRDSKPGKLFF,TGTGCCAGCATGAGGGACAGTAAACCTGGTAAACTGTTTTTT
-,TRBV4-3,TRBJ2-7,-,CASSQRVEGYYEQYF,TGCGCCAGCAGCCAGCGTGTGGAGGGGTACTACGAGCAGTACTTC
-,TRBV3-1/TRBV3-2,TRBJ2-1,TRBD2,CASSKLLAGDYNEQFF,TGTGCCAGCAGCAAATTACTAGCGGGGGATTACAATGAGCAGTTCTTC
-,TRBV28,TRBJ1-1,-,CASSSPGTSGAEAFF,TGTGCCAGCAGCTCCCCGGGGACTTCTGGGGCTGAAGCTTTCTTT
-,TRBV12-3/TRBV12-4,TRBJ1-6,-,CASSLKADSPLHF,TGTGCCAGCAGTTTAAAGGCGGATTCACCCCTCCACTTT
-,TRBV29-1,TRBJ2-7,TRBD2,CSVRESGRIEQYF,TGCAGCGTTCGGGAAAGCGGGAGGATCGAGCAGTACTTC
-,TRBV5-1,TRBJ2-7,TRBD1,CASSLARTGFYEQYF,TGCGCCAGCAGCTTGGCCAGGACAGGGTTTTACGAGCAGTACTTC
-,TRBV5-4,TRBJ2-2,TRBD2,CASSLPHSGLAGVTGELFF,TGTGCCAGCAGCTTGCCCCACTCTGGACTAGCGGGGGTGACCGGGGAGCTGTTTTTT
-,TRBV4-3,TRBJ2-3,TRBD2,CASSQDPSGVTDTQYF,TGCGCCAGCAGCCAAGACCCTAGCGGGGTCACAGATACGCAGTATTTT
few,TRBV30,TRBJ1-1,-,CAWRTLGSTEAFF,TGTGCCTGGAGGACCCTAGGTTCCACTGAAGCTTTCTTT
-,TRBV5-6,TRBJ2-5,TRBD1,CASSLLGQARPETQYF,TGTGCCAGCAGTCTCCTGGGACAGGCTCGTCCGGAGACCCAGTACTTC
-,TRBV19,TRBJ1-3,-,CASSTTVASSGNTIYF,TGTGCCAGTAGTACTACAGTCGCCTCCTCTGGAAACACCATATATTTT